This entry lists 21 T cell receptor beta chains sequenced from one sample in a study of blood T cell repertoires in COVID-19 (dated by TCRdb to 2018 to 2021). Library method: the immunoSEQ multiplex PCR assay. TCRdb took over this immuneACCESS table, retaining in-frame rearrangements with V and J assigned. Such tables are incomplete; in checked studies, under half of the missing clones stem from an unresolved V gene, and the remainder is unexplained. The sample has fewer than 250,000 clones on record, around 88% of them singletons. The top ten clonotypes cover under 3.5% of the sample. The sequenced sample consisted of peripheral blood. The receptors come from a man in his fifties with active or convalescent COVID-19.

The chain has TRBV5-6 and TRBJ2-1, with 11 bases matching TRBD2. V was clipped by 2 bases and J by 7 bases; unmatched bases: 5. Germline V CDR1 and CDR2: SGHDT, YYEEEE. The CDR3 is 15 amino acids. The CDR3 protein is CASSFIAGGPNEQFF. CDR3 DNA: TGTGCCAGCAGCTTCATAGCGGGGGGGCCGAATGAGCAGTTCTTC.

This clone has only one observation. The V and J genes are TRBV6-2 or TRBV6-3 and TRBJ2-7; 10 bases line up with TRBD1. CDR3 length: 15 amino acids. Unmatched junction bases numbered 3, after V lost 0 bases and J lost 4 bases. CDR1 and CDR2 from the germline V gene are MNHEY and SVGEGT. CDR3 sequence (DNA): TGTGCCAGCAGTTACTCCCGGGACAGGGGTTACGAGCAGTACTTC. Its translation is CASSYSRDRGYEQYF.

The chain combines TRBV6-5 with TRBJ2-1, with 10 positions matching TRBD1. Looked up from germline, CDR1 is MNHEY and CDR2 is SVGAGI. V dropped 6 bases and J dropped 6; count of bases not matched to a gene: 8. The CDR3 loop spans 15 amino acids. CDR3 sequence: CASRIGTGEGNEQFF. As DNA, the CDR3 is TGTGCCAGCAGAATCGGGACAGGGGAGGGCAATGAGCAGTTCTTC.

The V gene is TRBV19, the J gene TRBJ2-7, with TRBD1 matching 11 bases. The CDR3 is 14 residues long. Germline values: CDR1 LNHDA, CDR2 SQIVND (reference sequence). Trimming took 6 bases from V and 3 from J; bases not matched to a gene: 4. Here the CDR3 DNA reads TGTGCCAGTAGCCTGGGACAGGGGGACTACGAGCAGTACTTC. Its protein is CASSLGQGDYEQYF.

This rearrangement joins TRBV4-1 to TRBJ1-1; 12 nucleotides agree with TRBD1. With 2 bases clipped from V and 3 bases from J, the junction kept 7 bases outside the gene matches. The CDR3 is made up of 17 amino acids. Germline-derived CDR1 and CDR2 are MGHRA and YSYEKL. The CDR3 sequence: CASSQLWDRGLYTEAFF. The CDR3 DNA reads as TGCGCCAGCAGCCAACTTTGGGACAGGGGGCTGTACACTGAAGCTTTCTTT.

This clone showed up many times. The chain uses TRBV3-1 (or the pseudogene TRBV3-2) and TRBJ1-2, with 8 bases fitting TRBD1. The J segment lost 6 bases and the V segment lost 4 bases, leaving 1 base of the junction unmatched. CDR1 and CDR2 (germline): LGHDT, YNNKEL (reference sequence). This CDR3 contains 12 residues. Here the CDR3 DNA reads TGTGCCAGCAGCCGACAGGGGAATGGCTACACCTTC. Protein sequence: CASSRQGNGYTF.

V usage is TRBV7-9 and J usage is TRBJ2-1, with D maybe TRBD1 (5 bases). This CDR3 has 12 residues. Per germline, CDR1 SEHNR and CDR2 FQNEAQ (reference sequence). V lost 6 bases and J lost 9, with 12 bases in between. The CDR3 nucleotides read TGTGCCAGCAGACTCAGGGATTCTGAGCAGTTCTTC. Amino acid sequence: CASRLRDSEQFF.

The chain is built from TRBV18 and TRBJ1-5; perhaps TRBD1 as D (5 bases). The CDR3 spans 15 residues. The germline V gene encodes CDR1 KGHSH and CDR2 LQKENI. Between the trimmed V and J ends, which lost 5 bases and 10 bases, there was a span of 21 bases. The CDR3 bases are TGTGCCAGCTCAAATCAGGGCTCCCCGGTCAAACCCCAGCATTTT. This gives the protein CASSNQGSPVKPQHF. Together with reference TRBV18 and TRBJ1-5, the CDR3 gives the full variable domain: NAGVMQNPRHLVRRRGQEARLRCSPMKGHSHVYWYRQLPEEGLKFMVYLQKENIIDESGMPKERFSAEFPKEGPSILRIQQVVRGDSAAYFCASSNQGSPVKPQHFGDGTRLSIL.

V and J are TRBV30 and TRBJ1-1; no definite D call. Per germline, CDR1 GTSNPN and CDR2 SVGIG (reference sequence). The CDR3 contains 12 residues. V lost 0 bases to trimming and J lost 6 bases, with 8 bases between them. The CDR3 region is CAWSVESPEAFF. CDR3 coding DNA: TGTGCCTGGAGTGTCGAGTCCCCTGAAGCTTTCTTT.

This clone came up many times. In DNA form, the CDR3 reads TGTGCCAGCAGCTGGGCGGGTAACGAGCAGTACTTC. Translation gives CASSWAGNEQYF. The rearrangement uses TRBV5-6 and TRBJ2-7; possibly TRBD2 for D (5 bases). V was shortened by 3 bases and J by 5 bases, with 9 bases between the two germline ends. CDR1 SGHDT and CDR2 YYEEEE come from the germline V gene. The CDR3 is 12 amino acids. The complete variable domain, with remaining parts taken from reference TRBV5-6 and TRBJ2-7, reads DAGVTQSPTHLIKTRGQQVTLRCSPKSGHDTVSWYQQALGQGPQFIFQYYEEEERQRGNFPDRFSGHQFPNYSSELNVNALLLGDSALYLCASSWAGNEQYFGPGTRLTVT.

This clone is a singleton in its sample. This rearrangement joins TRBV28 to TRBJ1-2; D gene uncertain. V gave up 4 bases and J gave up 4 bases, with 7 bases separating them. CDR1 and CDR2 from the germline V gene are MDHEN and SYDVKM. This CDR3 spans 12 amino acids. The CDR3 bases are TGTGCCAGCAGTTCAGGTAGCTATGGCTACACCTTC. This sequence encodes CASSSGSYGYTF.

This sequence joins TRBV6-5 and TRBJ2-7; D possibly corresponds to TRBD1 (6 bases). This CDR3 comprises 14 residues. V lost 1 base and J lost 3, with 10 bases in between. Per the germline V gene, CDR1 is MNHEY and CDR2 is SVGAGI. CDR3 DNA sequence: TGTGCCAGCAGTTACTACGGGGACAACTACGAGCAGTACTTC. Amino acid sequence: CASSYYGDNYEQYF.

The J gene is TRBJ1-2, the V gene TRBV28; 7 bases map to TRBD1. Germline V gene sequence: CDR1 MDHEN, CDR2 SYDVKM. V was clipped by 6 bases and J by 2 bases; unmatched bases: 12. The CDR3 covers 16 residues. DNA of the CDR3: TGTGCCAGCAGCCTAGGGACAGCCGCTTTAAACTATGGCTACACCTTC. Its translation: CASSLGTAALNYGYTF.

The CDR3 DNA reads as TGTGCCAGCAGCTTCCTTGCCCTCAGGGGAACTAATGAAAAACTGTTTTTT. The encoded protein is CASSFLALRGTNEKLFF. The gene calls are TRBV11-3 and TRBJ1-4; a possible D gene is TRBD1 (6 bases). Germline V CDR1 and CDR2: SGHNT, YENEEA. Trimming took off 3 bases at V and 1 base at J, with 15 bases between the two ends. The CDR3 spans 17 residues.

The V call is TRBV6-2 or TRBV6-3, the J call TRBJ1-2; 7 nucleotides align to TRBD1. CDR1 and CDR2 from the germline V gene are MNHEY and SVGEGT. Losses at the gene ends were 4 bases for V and 4 bases for J; bases not matched to a gene: 9. This CDR3 region has 15 residues. The CDR3 nucleotides read TGTGCCAGCAGTTCCCCACCGGGACAGTCCTATGGCTACACCTTC. It translates to CASSSPPGQSYGYTF.

V and J are TRBV1 and TRBJ2-1; the table gives TRBD2 as D, unverified against the DNA. TRBV1 is a recognized pseudogene. This CDR3 is 16 amino acids long. The CDR3 loop is CTSSGARGTMYNEQFF. The DNA for the CDR3 is TGCACCAGCAGTGGGGCACGCGGGACGATGTACAATGAGCAGTTCTTC.

The chain is built from TRBV20-1 and TRBJ1-5, with D unclear. CDR3 length: 14 residues. The V gene lost 3 bases and the J gene lost 2 bases, with 11 bases spanning the gap. The germline V gene has CDR1 DFQATT and CDR2 SNEGSKA (reference sequence). The CDR3 loop is CSASIGAGNQPQHF. CDR3 DNA sequence: TGCAGTGCTAGTATCGGAGCAGGCAATCAGCCCCAGCATTTT.

V is TRBV7-2 and J is TRBJ1-6; TRBD1 matches at 7 bases. V dropped 2 bases and J dropped 5; count of bases not matched to a gene: 3. The CDR3 loop spans 15 amino acids. Per germline, CDR1 SGHTA and CDR2 FQGNSA. CDR3 in DNA: TGTGCCAGCAGCTTATATGGGACAGATAATTCACCCCTCCACTTT. Residues: CASSLYGTDNSPLHF.

The chain joins TRBV19 to TRBJ1-1, with TRBD1 matching 7 bases. CDR3 length equals 13 residues. V gave up 8 bases and J gave up 2 bases; unmatched junction bases: 5. Germline V gives CDR1 LNHDA, CDR2 SQIVND (reference sequence). CDR3 sequence reads: CASDRVPNTEAFF. CDR3 coding DNA: TGTGCCAGTGACAGGGTGCCCAACACTGAAGCTTTCTTT.

On this clone: Distinct nucleotide sequences in the sample also encode this CDR3. The gene calls are TRBV29-1 and TRBJ1-2, with D possibly being TRBD1 (5 bases). V dropped 4 bases and J dropped 4 bases, with 10 bases sitting between them. Germline V gene sequence: CDR1 SQVTM, CDR2 ANQGSEA. The CDR3 covers 12 residues. The CDR3 is CSVGSGGYGYTF. The CDR3 coding sequence is TGCAGCGTTGGCTCGGGGGGCTATGGCTACACCTTC. The full variable domain, completed using reference TRBV29-1 and TRBJ1-2, is SAVISQKPSRDICQRGTSLTIQCQVDSQVTMMFWYRQQPGQSLTLIATANQGSEATYESGFVIDKFPISRPNLTFSTLTVSNMSPEDSSIYLCSVGSGGYGYTFGSGTRLTVV.

This sequence joins TRBV6-5 and TRBJ2-1; 7 bases are a match to TRBD1. The V gene end was trimmed by 8 bases and the J gene end by 1 base; junction bases not matched to a gene: 2. CDR3 size: 13 residues. Germline V gene lookup returns CDR1 MNHEY and CDR2 SVGAGI. In DNA form, the CDR3 reads TGTGCCAGCCGACAGGGTTCCTACAATGAGCAGTTCTTC. Protein sequence: CASRQGSYNEQFF.